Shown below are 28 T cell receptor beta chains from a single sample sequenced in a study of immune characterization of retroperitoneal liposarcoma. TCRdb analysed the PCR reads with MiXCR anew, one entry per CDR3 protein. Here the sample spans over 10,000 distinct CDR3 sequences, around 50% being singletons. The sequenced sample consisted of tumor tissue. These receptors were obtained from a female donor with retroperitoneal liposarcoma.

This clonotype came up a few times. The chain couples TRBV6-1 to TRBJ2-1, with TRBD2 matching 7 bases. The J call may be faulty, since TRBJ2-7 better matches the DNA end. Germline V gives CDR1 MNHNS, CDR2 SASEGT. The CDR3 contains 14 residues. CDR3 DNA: TGTGCCAGCAGTCGGGACTACTTCTACAATGAGCAGTACTTC. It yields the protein CASSRDYFYNEQYF.

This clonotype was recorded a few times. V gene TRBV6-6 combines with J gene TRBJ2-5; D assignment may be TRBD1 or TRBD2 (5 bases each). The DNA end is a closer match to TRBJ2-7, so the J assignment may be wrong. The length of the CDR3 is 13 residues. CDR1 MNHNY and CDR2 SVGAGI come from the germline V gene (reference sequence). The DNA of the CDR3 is TGTGCCAGCAGTTCGGGACGATTTTACGAGCAGTACTTC. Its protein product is CASSSGRFYEQYF.

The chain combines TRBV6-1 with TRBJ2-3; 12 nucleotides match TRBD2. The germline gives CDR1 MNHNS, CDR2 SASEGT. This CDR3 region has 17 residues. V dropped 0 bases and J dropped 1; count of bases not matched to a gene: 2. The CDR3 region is CASSEALAGGGTDTQYF. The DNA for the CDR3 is TGTGCCAGCAGTGAAGCGCTAGCGGGAGGGGGCACAGATACGCAGTATTTT.

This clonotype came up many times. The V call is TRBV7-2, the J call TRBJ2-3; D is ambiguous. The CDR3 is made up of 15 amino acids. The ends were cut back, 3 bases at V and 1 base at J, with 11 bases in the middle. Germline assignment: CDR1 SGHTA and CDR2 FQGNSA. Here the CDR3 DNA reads TGTGCCAGCAGCTTCAGCCTGATCCGCACAGATACGCAGTATTTT. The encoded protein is CASSFSLIRTDTQYF. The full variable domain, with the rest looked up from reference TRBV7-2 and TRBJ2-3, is GAGVSQSPSNKVTEKGKDVELRCDPISGHTALYWYRQSLGQGLEFLIYFQGNSAPDKSGLPSDRFSAERTGGSVSTLTIQRTQQEDSAVYLCASSFSLIRTDTQYFGPGTRLTVL.

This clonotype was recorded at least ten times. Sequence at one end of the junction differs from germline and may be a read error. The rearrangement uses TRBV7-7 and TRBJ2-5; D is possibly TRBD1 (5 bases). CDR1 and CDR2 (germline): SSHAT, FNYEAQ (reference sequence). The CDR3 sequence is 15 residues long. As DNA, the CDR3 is TGTGCTAGCAGCTTATACGGCGGCCAGGGAGAGACCCAGTACTTC. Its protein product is CASSLYGGQGETQYF. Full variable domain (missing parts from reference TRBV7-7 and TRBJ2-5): GAGVSQSPRYKVTKRGQDVTLRCDPISSHATLYWYQQALGQGPEFLTYFNYEAQPDKSGLPSDRFSAERPEGSISTLTIQRTEQRDSAMYRCASSLYGGQGETQYFGPGTRLLVL.

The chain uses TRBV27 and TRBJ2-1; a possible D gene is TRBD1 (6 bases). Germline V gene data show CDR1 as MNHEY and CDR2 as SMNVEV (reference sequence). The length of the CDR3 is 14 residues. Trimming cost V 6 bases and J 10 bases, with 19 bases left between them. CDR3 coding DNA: TGTGCCAGCAGCCAGACAGGCAGCTCCTACGAGCAGTTCTTC. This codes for CASSQTGSSYEQFF.

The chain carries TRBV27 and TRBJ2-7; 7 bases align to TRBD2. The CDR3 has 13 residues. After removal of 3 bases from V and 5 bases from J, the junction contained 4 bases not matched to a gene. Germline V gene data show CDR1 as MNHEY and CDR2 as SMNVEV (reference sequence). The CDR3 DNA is TGTGCCAGCAGTTTCCCGGGGGGAAACGAGCAGTACTTC. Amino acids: CASSFPGGNEQYF.

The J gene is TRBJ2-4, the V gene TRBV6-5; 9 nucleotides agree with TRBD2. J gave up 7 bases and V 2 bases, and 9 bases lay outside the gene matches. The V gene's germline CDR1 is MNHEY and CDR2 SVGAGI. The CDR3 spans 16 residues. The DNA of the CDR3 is TGTGCCAGCAGTTACGGTGGAATAGCGGGAGTTAACATTCAGTACTTC. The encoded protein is CASSYGGIAGVNIQYF.

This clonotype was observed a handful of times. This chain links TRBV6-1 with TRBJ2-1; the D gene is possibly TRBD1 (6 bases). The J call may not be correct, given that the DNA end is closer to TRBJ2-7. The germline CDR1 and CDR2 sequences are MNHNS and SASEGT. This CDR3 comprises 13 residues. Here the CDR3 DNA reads TGTGCCAGCTTAACAGGGCCCCTCGGGGAGCAGTACTTC. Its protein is CASLTGPLGEQYF.

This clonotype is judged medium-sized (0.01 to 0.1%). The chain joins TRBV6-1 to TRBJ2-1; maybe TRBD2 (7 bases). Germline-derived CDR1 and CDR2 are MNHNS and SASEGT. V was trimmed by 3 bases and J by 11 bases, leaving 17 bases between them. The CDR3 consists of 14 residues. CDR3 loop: CASSDRGASVKQFF. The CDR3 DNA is TGTGCCAGCAGTGATCGGGGGGCCAGCGTTAAGCAGTTCTTC.

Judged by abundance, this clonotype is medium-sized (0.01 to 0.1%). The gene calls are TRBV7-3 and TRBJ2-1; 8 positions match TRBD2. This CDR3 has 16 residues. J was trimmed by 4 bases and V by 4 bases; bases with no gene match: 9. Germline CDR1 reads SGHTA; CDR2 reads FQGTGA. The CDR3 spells CASSSSGSGGYNEQFF. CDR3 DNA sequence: TGTGCCAGCAGCTCCAGCGGGAGTGGCGGGTACAATGAGCAGTTCTTC. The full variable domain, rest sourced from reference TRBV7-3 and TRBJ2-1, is GAGVSQTPSNKVTEKGKYVELRCDPISGHTALYWYRQSLGQGPEFLIYFQGTGAADDSGLPNDRFFAVRPEGSVSTLKIQRTERGDSAVYLCASSSSGSGGYNEQFFGPGTRLTVL.

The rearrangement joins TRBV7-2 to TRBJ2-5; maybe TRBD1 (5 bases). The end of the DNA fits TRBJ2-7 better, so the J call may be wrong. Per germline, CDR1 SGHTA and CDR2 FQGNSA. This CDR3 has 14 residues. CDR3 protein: CASSSTAFGAEQYF. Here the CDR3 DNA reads TGTGCCAGCAGCTCGACAGCCTTTGGGGCCGAGCAGTACTTC.

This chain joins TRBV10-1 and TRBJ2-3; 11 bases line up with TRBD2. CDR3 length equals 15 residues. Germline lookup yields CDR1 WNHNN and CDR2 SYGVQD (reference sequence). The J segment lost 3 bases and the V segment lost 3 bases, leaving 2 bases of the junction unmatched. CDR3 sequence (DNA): TGCGCCAGCAGTGATACTAGCGGGGGTACAGATACGCAGTATTTT. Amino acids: CASSDTSGGTDTQYF.

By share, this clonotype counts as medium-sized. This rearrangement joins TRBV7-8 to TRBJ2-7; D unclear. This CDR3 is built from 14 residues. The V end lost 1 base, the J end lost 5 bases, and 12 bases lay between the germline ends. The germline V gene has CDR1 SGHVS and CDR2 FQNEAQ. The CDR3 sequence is CASSLGAGIHEQYF. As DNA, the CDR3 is TGTGCCAGCAGCTTAGGGGCAGGTATCCACGAGCAGTACTTC. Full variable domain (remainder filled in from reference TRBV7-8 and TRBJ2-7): GAGVSQSPRYKVAKRGQDVALRCDPISGHVSLFWYQQALGQGPEFLTYFQNEAQLDKSGLPSDRFFAERPEGSVSTLKIQRTQQEDSAVYLCASSLGAGIHEQYFGPGTRLTVT.

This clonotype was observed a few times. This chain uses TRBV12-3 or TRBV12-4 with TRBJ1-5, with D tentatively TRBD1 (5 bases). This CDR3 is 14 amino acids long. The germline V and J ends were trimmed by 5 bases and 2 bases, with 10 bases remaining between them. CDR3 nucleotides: TGTGCCAGCAGTCGCACAGGAGGCAATCAGCCCCAGCATTTT. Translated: CASSRTGGNQPQHF.

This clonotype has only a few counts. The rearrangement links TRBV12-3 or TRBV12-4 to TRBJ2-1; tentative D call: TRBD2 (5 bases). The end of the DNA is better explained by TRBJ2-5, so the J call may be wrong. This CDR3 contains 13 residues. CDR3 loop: CASRDGIQETQYF. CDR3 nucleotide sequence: TGTGCCAGCAGAGACGGGATCCAAGAGACCCAGTACTTC.

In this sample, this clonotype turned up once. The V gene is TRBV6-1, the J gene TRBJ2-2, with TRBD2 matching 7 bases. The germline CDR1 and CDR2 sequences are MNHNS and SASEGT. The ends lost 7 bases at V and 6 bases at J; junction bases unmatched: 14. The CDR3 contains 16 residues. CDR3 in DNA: TGTGCCAGCACCAGAGGGGCTAGCGGTCGCGCCGGGGAGCTGTTTTTT. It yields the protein CASTRGASGRAGELFF.

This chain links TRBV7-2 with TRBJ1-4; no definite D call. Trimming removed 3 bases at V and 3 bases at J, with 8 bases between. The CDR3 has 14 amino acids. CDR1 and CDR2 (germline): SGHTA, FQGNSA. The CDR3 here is CASSFSGPNEKLFF. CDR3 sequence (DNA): TGTGCCAGCAGCTTTTCCGGCCCTAATGAAAAACTGTTTTTT.

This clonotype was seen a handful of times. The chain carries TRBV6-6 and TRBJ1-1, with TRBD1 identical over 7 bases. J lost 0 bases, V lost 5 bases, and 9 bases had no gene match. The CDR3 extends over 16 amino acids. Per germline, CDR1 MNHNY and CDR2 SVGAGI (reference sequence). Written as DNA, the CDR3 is TGTGCCAGCAGTGAGCATTCTGACAGGGTGAACACTGAAGCTTTCTTT. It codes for CASSEHSDRVNTEAFF.

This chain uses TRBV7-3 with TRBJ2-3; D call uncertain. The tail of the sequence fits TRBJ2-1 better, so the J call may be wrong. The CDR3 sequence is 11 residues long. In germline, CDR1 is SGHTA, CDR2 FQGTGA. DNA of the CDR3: TGTGCCAGCAGCCTCCAAGAGACCCAGTTCTTC. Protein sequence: CASSLQETQFF.

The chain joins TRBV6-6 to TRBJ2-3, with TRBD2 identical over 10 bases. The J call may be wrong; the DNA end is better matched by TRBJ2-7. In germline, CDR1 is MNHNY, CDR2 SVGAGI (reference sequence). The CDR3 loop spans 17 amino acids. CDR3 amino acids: CASREVHSGGSANEQYF. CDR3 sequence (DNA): TGTGCCAGCAGGGAAGTGCATAGCGGGGGGTCAGCTAATGAGCAGTACTTC.

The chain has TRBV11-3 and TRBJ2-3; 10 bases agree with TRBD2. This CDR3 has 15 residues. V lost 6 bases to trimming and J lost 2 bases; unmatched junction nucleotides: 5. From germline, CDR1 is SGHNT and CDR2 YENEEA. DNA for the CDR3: TGTGCCAGCAGTCCGACTAGCGGGTTCACAGATACGCAGTATTTT. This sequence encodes CASSPTSGFTDTQYF. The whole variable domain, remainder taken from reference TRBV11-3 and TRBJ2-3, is EAGVVQSPRYKIIEKKQPVAFWCNPISGHNTLYWYLQNLGQGPELLIRYENEEAVDDSQLPKDRFSAERLKGVDSTLKIQPAELGDSAVYLCASSPTSGFTDTQYFGPGTRLTVL.

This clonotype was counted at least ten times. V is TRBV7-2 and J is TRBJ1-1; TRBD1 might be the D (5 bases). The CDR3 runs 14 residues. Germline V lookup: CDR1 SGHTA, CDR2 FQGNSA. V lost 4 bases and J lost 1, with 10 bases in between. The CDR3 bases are TGTGCCAGCAGCTGGGGACTAGGGAACACTGAAGCTTTCTTT. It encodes CASSWGLGNTEAFF.

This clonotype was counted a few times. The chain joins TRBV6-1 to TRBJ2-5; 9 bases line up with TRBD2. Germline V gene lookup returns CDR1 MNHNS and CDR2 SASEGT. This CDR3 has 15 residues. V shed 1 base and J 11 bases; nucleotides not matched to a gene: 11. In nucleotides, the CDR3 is TGTGCCAGCAGTGAAGAGGTAGCGGGGGCCTCGAAGCAGTACTTC. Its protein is CASSEEVAGASKQYF.

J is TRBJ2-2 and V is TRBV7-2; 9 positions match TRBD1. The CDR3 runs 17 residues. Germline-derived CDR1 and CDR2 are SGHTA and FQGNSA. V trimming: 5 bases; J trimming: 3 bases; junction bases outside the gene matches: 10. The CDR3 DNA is TGTGCCAGCAGCCCGGGGGCCGGGACAGGGTACACCGGGGAGCTGTTTTTT. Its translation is CASSPGAGTGYTGELFF.

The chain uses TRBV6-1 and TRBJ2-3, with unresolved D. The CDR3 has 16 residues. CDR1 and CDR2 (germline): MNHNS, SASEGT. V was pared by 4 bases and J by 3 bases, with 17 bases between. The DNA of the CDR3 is TGTGCCAGCAGTGCCCGATATGGGCTACCAACAGATACGCAGTATTTT. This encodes CASSARYGLPTDTQYF.

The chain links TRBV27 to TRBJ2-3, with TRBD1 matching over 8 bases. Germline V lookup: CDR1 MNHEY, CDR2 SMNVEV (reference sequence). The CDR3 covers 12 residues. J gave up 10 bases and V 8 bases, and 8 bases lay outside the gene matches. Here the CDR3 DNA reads TGTGCCAGCGCCGACAGGGGTGGATCGCAGTATTTT. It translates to CASADRGGSQYF.

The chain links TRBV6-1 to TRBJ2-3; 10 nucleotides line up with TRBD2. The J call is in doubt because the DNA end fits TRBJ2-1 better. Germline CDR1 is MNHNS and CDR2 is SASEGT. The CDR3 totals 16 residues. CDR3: CASSWVGTSETSEQFF. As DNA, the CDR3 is TGTGCCAGCAGTTGGGTAGGGACTAGCGAGACTTCTGAGCAGTTCTTC.